This TCR beta chain was sequenced during a study of T cells in Graves' hyperthyroidism and ophthalmopathy. The CDR3 runs 19 residues. CDR1 is SGHTA and CDR2 is FQGNSA in the germline V gene. The ends lost 5 bases at V and 11 bases at J; junction bases unmatched: 19. RNA transcripts were the template for amplifying TCR beta CDR3 regions. TCR CDR3 regions were first amplified by RT-PCR with HTBI primers. TCRdb re-analysed the multiplex PCR reads in MiXCR, keeping a single row per CDR3 protein. The table lists 300,000 to 350,000 distinct CDR3 sequences, 16% of them singletons. Diagnosing involved the use of clinical symptoms, serum thyroxine and TRAb, thyroid ultrasound and orbital computed tomography.

This sequence joins TRBV7-2 and TRBJ2-1; 15 bases are shared with TRBD2. Sequenced material: blood. The TCR originated in a man between 25 and 39 years old with Graves' hyperthyroidism. The CDR3 DNA follows: TGTGCCAGCAGCCTCCGACTTGGGACTAGCGGGAGGATAGGCGATAAGCAGTTCTTC. This encodes CASSLRLGTSGRIGDKQFF.